Each of the 29 T cell receptor beta chains below was sequenced from the same sample in a study of beta chain features in type 1 diabetes. Regarding the study as a whole: Shorter TCRB CDR3s, moderately but significantly so, were found in Type 1 diabetes patients in all four CD4+ subsets.

Which antigens these TCRs recognize remains unknown. Reverse transcribing all isolated RNA meant expressed TCRB transcripts were sequenced. The repertoire was sequenced with immunoSEQ multiplex PCR; TCRdb's copy has only in-frame clones and lacks some. Of under 300,000 clones in the sample, 11% were seen once. Specimen: naive CD4+ T cells from blood. All receptors derive from a man aged 25-45 years with type 1 diabetes.

V and J are TRBV5-1 and TRBJ2-5; 10 nucleotides align to TRBD2. CDR1 is SGHRS, CDR2 YFSETQ, per germline. This CDR3 spans 16 amino acids. J lost 2 bases, V lost 2 bases, and 6 bases had no gene match. CDR3 DNA sequence: TGCGCCAGCAGCTTTGGGCTACTAGCGGGGCAAGAGACCCAGTACTTC. Its protein product is CASSFGLLAGQETQYF.

This sequence joins TRBV30 and TRBJ2-3; D unresolved. The CDR3 contains 12 residues. Trimming cost V 3 bases and J 6 bases, with 10 bases left between them. The germline V gene encodes CDR1 GTSNPN and CDR2 SVGIG (reference sequence). The DNA for the CDR3 is TGTGCCTGGAGAACGGAGTCCGATACGCAGTATTTT. This gives the protein CAWRTESDTQYF.

V is TRBV5-1 and J is TRBJ2-2; D might be TRBD1 (5 bases). V was cut by 1 base and J by 0 bases, with 13 bases left in between. This CDR3 has 17 residues. In germline, CDR1 is SGHRS, CDR2 YFSETQ. Here the CDR3 reads CASSLPGPTANTGELFF. The CDR3 nucleotides are TGCGCCAGCAGCTTGCCAGGGCCCACCGCGAACACCGGGGAGCTGTTTTTT.

In its sample, this clone was seen a few times. The chain couples TRBV12-5 to TRBJ2-1, with TRBD2 matching 13 bases. Germline-derived CDR1 and CDR2 are LGHNT and FRNRAP. The CDR3 totals 17 residues. V shed 3 bases and J 4 bases; nucleotides not matched to a gene: 6. This chain's CDR3 is CASGFKLAGGPYNEQFF. CDR3 sequence (DNA): TGTGCTAGTGGTTTCAAACTAGCGGGGGGGCCGTACAATGAGCAGTTCTTC. Combining the CDR3 with reference TRBV12-5 and TRBJ2-1 gives the whole variable domain DARVTQTPRHKVTEMGQEVTMRCQPILGHNTVFWYRQTMMQGLELLAYFRNRAPLDDSGMPKDRFSAEMPDATLATLKIQPSEPRDSAVYFCASGFKLAGGPYNEQFFGPGTRLTVL.

This clone was picked up a small number of times. In nucleotides, the CDR3 is TGTGCCAGCAGCCAAAACAGGGGCGCAGGAGAAAAACTGTTTTTT. Amino acid sequence: CASSQNRGAGEKLFF. V is TRBV14 and J is TRBJ1-4, with TRBD1 identical over 7 bases. This CDR3 is built from 15 residues. CDR1 and CDR2 (germline): SGHDN, FVKESK. J lost 8 bases, V lost 2 bases, and 8 bases had no gene match.

The V and J genes are TRBV7-8 and TRBJ2-3, with D possibly TRBD2 on 6 matching bases. V was cut by 5 bases and J by 2 bases, with 11 bases left in between. Germline V gene sequence: CDR1 SGHVS, CDR2 FQNEAQ. This CDR3 has 14 amino acids. The CDR3 nucleotides read TGTGCCAGCAGCAAAAGGGACTTCACAGATACGCAGTATTTT. Encoded protein: CASSKRDFTDTQYF.

This clone occurred a few times. The chain couples TRBV10-3 to TRBJ2-4, with D possibly being TRBD1 (5 bases). CDR1 and CDR2 from the germline V gene are ENHRY and SYGVKD. The V end was cut by 5 bases, the J end by 6 bases, with 14 bases between. CDR3 size: 14 residues. CDR3: CAISPSDRGNIQYF. Here the CDR3 DNA reads TGTGCCATCAGTCCCTCTGACAGAGGAAACATTCAGTACTTC.

This clone was detected only once. The chain combines TRBV6-5 with TRBJ1-6, with 12 bases identical to TRBD1. The CDR3 has 16 residues. Trimming at V came to 1 base and at J to 13 bases, leaving 8 bases not matched to a gene. Germline assignment: CDR1 MNHEY and CDR2 SVGAGI. The CDR3 sequence is CASSYFTGTGGLPLHF. CDR3 DNA: TGTGCCAGCAGTTACTTTACCGGGACAGGGGGCTTGCCCCTCCACTTT.

This clone has only a few counts. Other DNA variants within this sample encode the same CDR3. The chain couples TRBV18 to TRBJ1-5; D may be TRBD1 (6 bases). Per the germline V gene, CDR1 is KGHSH and CDR2 is LQKENI. CDR3 size: 13 residues. V was trimmed by 6 bases and J by 4 bases, leaving 10 bases between them. CDR3 sequence: CASSGGGNQPQHF. The DNA for the CDR3 is TGTGCCAGCTCGGGAGGGGGAAATCAGCCCCAGCATTTT.

The chain has TRBV7-3 and TRBJ1-6, with D unclear. The CDR3 is 16 amino acids. The V gene lost 2 bases and the J gene lost 7 bases, with 15 bases spanning the gap. The germline gives CDR1 SGHTA, CDR2 FQGTGA. The CDR3, as DNA: TGTGCCAGCAGCTTACGTAGCGGCGACTCGAATTCACCCCTCCACTTT. It codes for CASSLRSGDSNSPLHF.

On this clone: Other DNA sequences in the same sample also yield this CDR3. The chain uses TRBV5-1 and TRBJ1-1; D is ambiguous. V was shortened by 0 bases and J by 1 base, with 7 bases between the two germline ends. CDR3 length equals 14 residues. Per the germline V gene, CDR1 is SGHRS and CDR2 is YFSETQ. CDR3 nucleotide sequence: TGCGCCAGCAGCTTGGGACCAGGGAACACTGAAGCTTTCTTT. It specifies CASSLGPGNTEAFF.

A few counts support this clone. V and J are TRBV20-1 and TRBJ1-1, with D hard to call. Per germline, CDR1 DFQATT and CDR2 SNEGSKA (reference sequence). The CDR3 loop spans 11 amino acids. Trimming pared 6 bases from V and 6 bases from J, leaving 11 bases between. The CDR3 nucleotides read TGCAGTGCCGCGGTATCGGCTGAAGCTTTCTTT. Encoded protein: CSAAVSAEAFF.

The gene calls are TRBV4-1 and TRBJ2-5; 8 nucleotides line up with TRBD2. The CDR3 consists of 15 residues. The J segment lost 4 bases and the V segment lost 1 base, leaving 5 bases of the junction unmatched. From germline, CDR1 is MGHRA and CDR2 YSYEKL. This CDR3 is CASSQASGGSETQYF. Written as DNA, the CDR3 is TGCGCCAGCAGCCAAGCGAGCGGGGGATCAGAGACCCAGTACTTC.

The CDR3 DNA reads TGTGCCTGGAGTGTACTGGGACTGGCCAATGAGCAGTTCTTC. This translates into CAWSVLGLANEQFF. This chain connects TRBV30 to TRBJ2-1, with D possibly matching TRBD2 (6 bases). CDR3 size: 14 residues. With 0 bases removed from V and 6 bases from J, the gap between germline ends came to 12 bases. The germline V gene encodes CDR1 GTSNPN and CDR2 SVGIG (reference sequence). Combining the CDR3 with reference TRBV30 and TRBJ2-1 gives the whole variable domain SQTIHQWPATLVQPVGSPLSLECTVEGTSNPNLYWYRQAAGRGLQLLFYSVGIGQISSEVPQNLSASRPQDRQFILSSKKLLLSDSGFYLCAWSVLGLANEQFFGPGTRLTVL.

J is TRBJ2-3 and V is TRBV7-9; 8 bases fit TRBD2. The J segment lost 2 bases and the V segment lost 10 bases, leaving 8 bases of the junction unmatched. This CDR3 is 14 amino acids long. From germline, CDR1 is SEHNR and CDR2 FQNEAQ (reference sequence). CDR3: CATGGQGNTDTQYF. CDR3 nucleotide sequence: TGTGCCACGGGAGGGCAGGGAAACACAGATACGCAGTATTTT.

This clone has only a few counts. CDR3 in amino acids: CASSLRQEQYF. The CDR3 DNA sequence: TGTGCCAGCAGCCTACGACAGGAGCAGTACTTC. The V gene is TRBV21-1, the J gene TRBJ2-7; whether TRBD1, the table's D call, matches the DNA was not checked. TRBV21-1 is termed a pseudogene. This CDR3 comprises 11 residues.

A word on this clone: At one end the junction does not follow the germline gene, possibly because of a read error. This sequence joins TRBV30 and TRBJ2-7; perhaps TRBD1 as D (7 bases). Germline values: CDR1 GTSNPN, CDR2 SVGIG (reference sequence). The CDR3 totals 12 residues. The CDR3: CAWSANQGGYIF. CDR3 nucleotide sequence: TGTGCCTGGAGTGCAAACCAGGGGGGTTACATATTC.

In this sample, this clone turned up a few times. The rearrangement uses TRBV7-8 and TRBJ2-1; tentatively, D is TRBD1 (6 bases). CDR3 length equals 14 residues. V gave up 4 bases and J gave up 8 bases, with 15 bases separating them. CDR1 and CDR2 from the germline V gene are SGHVS and FQNEAQ. CDR3 sequence: CASSYRQVLDEQFF. CDR3 sequence (DNA): TGTGCCAGCAGCTACAGACAGGTTCTCGATGAGCAGTTCTTC.

The rearrangement uses TRBV2 and TRBJ1-1, with D perhaps matching TRBD1 (6 bases). This CDR3 has 14 amino acids. Germline V gene data show CDR1 as SNHLY and CDR2 as FYNNEI. The V gene lost 6 bases and the J gene lost 4 bases, with 15 bases spanning the gap. The CDR3, as DNA: TGTGCCAGCAGGGGGGACAATCCGGGCACTGAAGCTTTCTTT. It translates to CASRGDNPGTEAFF.

This clone was detected only a few times. J is TRBJ2-1 and V is TRBV5-4, with 13 positions matching TRBD2. The CDR3 totals 16 residues. Germline CDR1 and CDR2: SGHNT and YYREEE (reference sequence). With 2 bases clipped from V and 7 bases from J, the junction kept 6 bases outside the gene matches. CDR3 sequence (DNA): TGTGCCAGCAGCTTACCACTAGCGGGGGGGCTAAATGAGCAGTTCTTC. Its translation: CASSLPLAGGLNEQFF. Together with reference TRBV5-4 and TRBJ2-1, the CDR3 gives the full variable domain: ETGVTQSPTHLIKTRGQQVTLRCSSQSGHNTVSWYQQALGQGPQFIFQYYREEENGRGNFPPRFSGLQFPNYSSELNVNALELDDSALYLCASSLPLAGGLNEQFFGPGTRLTVL.

This chain links TRBV29-1 with TRBJ1-4; D might be TRBD1 (5 bases). This CDR3 has 13 residues. V was pared by 4 bases and J by 8 bases, with 14 bases between. Germline CDR1 SQVTM, CDR2 ANQGSEA. Here the CDR3 DNA reads TGCAGCGTTGGGAGGGGAGGGAGCGAAAAACTGTTTTTT. Its protein product is CSVGRGGSEKLFF.

This clone was seen only a few times. V and J are TRBV18 and TRBJ1-6; D might be TRBD1 (6 bases). This CDR3 spans 12 amino acids. The V gene lost 6 bases and the J gene lost 13 bases, with 13 bases spanning the gap. Germline lookup yields CDR1 KGHSH and CDR2 LQKENI. CDR3 sequence: CASSPWGLPLHF. For the CDR3, the DNA is TGTGCCAGCTCCCCCTGGGGGCTCCCCCTCCACTTT. Full variable domain (rest looked up from reference TRBV18 and TRBJ1-6): NAGVMQNPRHLVRRRGQEARLRCSPMKGHSHVYWYRQLPEEGLKFMVYLQKENIIDESGMPKERFSAEFPKEGPSILRIQQVVRGDSAAYFCASSPWGLPLHFGNGTRLTVT.

J is TRBJ1-5 and V is TRBV2, with D perhaps TRBD1 (5 bases). CDR3 length: 13 residues. Looked up from germline, CDR1 is SNHLY and CDR2 is FYNNEI. V dropped 3 bases and J dropped 7 bases, with 10 bases sitting between them. As DNA, the CDR3 is TGTGCCAGCAGTGAGGGGGGTAACCAGCCCCAGCATTTT. It codes for CASSEGGNQPQHF.

This clone showed up just a few times. The chain employs TRBV4-3 and TRBJ1-2; D gene ambiguous. Looked up from germline, CDR1 is LGHNA and CDR2 is YSLEER. Trimming removed 4 bases at V and 6 bases at J, with 12 bases between. The CDR3 is 13 residues long. The CDR3 region is CASSPRGVDGYTF. As DNA, the CDR3 is TGCGCCAGCAGCCCCCGAGGAGTAGATGGCTACACCTTC.

The rearrangement joins TRBV5-6 to TRBJ2-1; possible D gene TRBD1, 5 bases. This CDR3 is 14 amino acids long. CDR1 SGHDT and CDR2 YYEEEE come from the germline V gene. V lost 4 bases and J lost 0, with 8 bases in between. The DNA of the CDR3 is TGTGCCAGCAGCCACAGGAGCTCCTACAATGAGCAGTTCTTC. Its translation is CASSHRSSYNEQFF.

V gene TRBV6-6 combines with J gene TRBJ2-1, with 12 positions matching TRBD2. The CDR3 is 15 residues long. V shed 5 bases and J 7 bases; nucleotides not matched to a gene: 6. CDR1 and CDR2 from the germline V gene are MNHNY and SVGAGI (reference sequence). The CDR3 loop reads CASSTSSGGANEQFF. The CDR3 nucleotides are TGTGCCAGCAGTACCTCTAGCGGGGGGGCGAATGAGCAGTTCTTC.

This chain uses TRBV30 with TRBJ1-6; 7 positions agree with TRBD1. J lost 5 bases, V lost 3 bases, and 13 bases had no gene match. The CDR3 length is 17 residues. Germline values: CDR1 GTSNPN, CDR2 SVGIG (reference sequence). Written as DNA, the CDR3 is TGTGCCTGGAGGTTCCGGTACAGGGGAAAGGATAATTCACCCCTCCACTTT. Translated: CAWRFRYRGKDNSPLHF. The variable domain in full, completed from reference TRBV30 and TRBJ1-6, reads SQTIHQWPATLVQPVGSPLSLECTVEGTSNPNLYWYRQAAGRGLQLLFYSVGIGQISSEVPQNLSASRPQDRQFILSSKKLLLSDSGFYLCAWRFRYRGKDNSPLHFGNGTRLTVT.

The rearrangement joins TRBV4-3 to TRBJ2-7, with TRBD1 identical over 8 bases. V was pared by 1 base and J by 3 bases, with 5 bases of the junction left unmatched. The CDR3 has 15 residues. The germline gives CDR1 LGHNA, CDR2 YSLEER. This chain's CDR3 is CASSQGYRGIYEQYF. In nucleotides, the CDR3 is TGCGCCAGCAGCCAAGGGTACAGGGGGATCTACGAGCAGTACTTC.

The rearrangement links TRBV6-5 to TRBJ1-1, with 12 bases that match TRBD1. Trimming took 4 bases from V and 6 from J; bases not matched to a gene: 6. In germline, CDR1 is MNHEY, CDR2 SVGAGI. The CDR3 covers 15 residues. CDR3 in amino acids: CASSSPGQGASEAFF. The CDR3 region has the DNA TGTGCCAGCAGTTCCCCGGGACAGGGGGCGTCTGAAGCTTTCTTT.